This entry is about one T cell receptor (beta chain). The sample is drawn from a study of blood T cell repertoires in COVID-19. Seattle researchers signed up patients amid active infection and tracked them longitudinally. Data came from immunoSEQ multiplex PCR; TCRdb stores just in-frame clones and leaves some out. Of 200,000 to 250,000 clones listed, 70% to 90% were seen once; the top ten hold roughly 3%. The trim removed 10 bases at V and 9 bases at J, leaving 19 bases unmatched. Germline CDR1 MDHEN, CDR2 SYDVKM. The CDR3 is 16 residues long. The chain links TRBV28 to TRBJ2-1, with 9 bases that match TRBD2. This sequence was found in a young man with COVID-19, enrolled during active disease. The source material was peripheral blood. The CDR3 reads CATTGHLQREVGEQFF. CDR3 sequence (DNA): TGTGCCACGACAGGACACCTCCAGCGGGAGGTAGGTGAGCAGTTCTTC.